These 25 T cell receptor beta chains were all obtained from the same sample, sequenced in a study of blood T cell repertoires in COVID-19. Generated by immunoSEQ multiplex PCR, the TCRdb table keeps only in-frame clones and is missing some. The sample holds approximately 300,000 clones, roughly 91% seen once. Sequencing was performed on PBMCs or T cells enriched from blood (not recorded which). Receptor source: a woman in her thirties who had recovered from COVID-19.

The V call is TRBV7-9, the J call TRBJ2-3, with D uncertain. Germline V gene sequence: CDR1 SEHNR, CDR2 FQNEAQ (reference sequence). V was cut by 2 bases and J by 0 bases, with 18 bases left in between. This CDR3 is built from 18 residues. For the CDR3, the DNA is TGTGCCAGCAGCTTATCCGCTGCGAGTCTATATAGCACAGATACGCAGTATTTT. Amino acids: CASSLSAASLYSTDTQYF.

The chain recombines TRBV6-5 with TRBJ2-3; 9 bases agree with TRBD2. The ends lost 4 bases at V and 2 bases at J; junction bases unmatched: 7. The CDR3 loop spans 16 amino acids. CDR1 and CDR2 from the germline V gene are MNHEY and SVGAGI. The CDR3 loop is CASSLGTSTNTDTQYF. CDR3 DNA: TGTGCCAGCAGTTTAGGGACTAGCACCAACACAGATACGCAGTATTTT.

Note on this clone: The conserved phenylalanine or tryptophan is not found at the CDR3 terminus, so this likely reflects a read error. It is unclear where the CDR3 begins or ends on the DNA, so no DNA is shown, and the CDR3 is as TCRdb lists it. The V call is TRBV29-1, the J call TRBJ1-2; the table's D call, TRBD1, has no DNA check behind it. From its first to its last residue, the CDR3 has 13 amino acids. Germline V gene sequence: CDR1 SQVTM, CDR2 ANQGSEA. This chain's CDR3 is CSVDGQGAQSVWV.

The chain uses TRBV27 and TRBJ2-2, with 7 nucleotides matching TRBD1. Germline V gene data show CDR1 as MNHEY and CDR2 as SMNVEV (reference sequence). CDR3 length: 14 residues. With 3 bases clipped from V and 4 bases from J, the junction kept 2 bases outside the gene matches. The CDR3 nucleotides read TGTGCCAGCAGTTTGACAGGGCTCACCGGGGAGCTGTTTTTT. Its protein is CASSLTGLTGELFF.

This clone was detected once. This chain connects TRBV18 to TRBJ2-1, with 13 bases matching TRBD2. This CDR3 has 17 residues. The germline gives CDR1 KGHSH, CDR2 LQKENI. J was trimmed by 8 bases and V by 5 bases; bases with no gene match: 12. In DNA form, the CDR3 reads TGTGCCAGCTCATGGGGGACTAGCGGGACTCTTGGGGATGAGCAGTTCTTC. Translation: CASSWGTSGTLGDEQFF.

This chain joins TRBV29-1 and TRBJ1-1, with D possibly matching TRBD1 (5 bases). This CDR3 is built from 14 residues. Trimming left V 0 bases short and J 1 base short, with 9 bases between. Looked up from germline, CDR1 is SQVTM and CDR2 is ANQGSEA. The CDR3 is CSVEDSQGNTEAFF. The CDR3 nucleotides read TGCAGCGTTGAAGATAGCCAGGGGAACACTGAAGCTTTCTTT.

Here the CDR3 DNA reads TGTGCCAGCAGCGCCGGGACAGGGTTACACGAGCAGTACTTC. Translated, it gives CASSAGTGLHEQYF. The V call is TRBV9, the J call TRBJ2-7; 9 bases match TRBD1. The CDR3 is 14 amino acids. Trimming took 3 bases from V and 5 from J; bases not matched to a gene: 6. Looked up from germline, CDR1 is SGDLS and CDR2 is YYNGEE.

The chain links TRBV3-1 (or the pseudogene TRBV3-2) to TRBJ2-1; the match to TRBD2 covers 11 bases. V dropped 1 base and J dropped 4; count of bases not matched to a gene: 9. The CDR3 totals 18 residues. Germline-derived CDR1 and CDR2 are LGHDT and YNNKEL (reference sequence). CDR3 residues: CASSQAFPGLAEYNEQFF. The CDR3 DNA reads TGTGCCAGCAGCCAAGCCTTTCCGGGACTAGCGGAGTACAATGAGCAGTTCTTC.

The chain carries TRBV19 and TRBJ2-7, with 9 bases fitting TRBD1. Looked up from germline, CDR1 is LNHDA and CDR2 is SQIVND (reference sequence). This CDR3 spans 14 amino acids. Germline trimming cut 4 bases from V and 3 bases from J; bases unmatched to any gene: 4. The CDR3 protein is CASSSGQGFYEQYF. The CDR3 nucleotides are TGTGCCAGTAGTAGCGGACAGGGGTTCTACGAGCAGTACTTC.

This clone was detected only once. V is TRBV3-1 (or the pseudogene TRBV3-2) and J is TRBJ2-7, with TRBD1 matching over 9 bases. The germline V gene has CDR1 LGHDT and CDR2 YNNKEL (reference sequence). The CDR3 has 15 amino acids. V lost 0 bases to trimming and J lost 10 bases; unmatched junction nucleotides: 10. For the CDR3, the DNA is TGTGCCAGCAGCCAAGATTGGGGACAGGGAGGAAGACAGTACTTC. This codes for CASSQDWGQGGRQYF.

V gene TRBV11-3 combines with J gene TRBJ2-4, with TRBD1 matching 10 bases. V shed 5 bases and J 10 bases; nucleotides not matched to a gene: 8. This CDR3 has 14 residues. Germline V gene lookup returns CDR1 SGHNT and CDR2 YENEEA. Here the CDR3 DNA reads TGTGCCAGCAGCCTAGGGGGGACAGGGGAGATTCAGTACTTC. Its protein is CASSLGGTGEIQYF.

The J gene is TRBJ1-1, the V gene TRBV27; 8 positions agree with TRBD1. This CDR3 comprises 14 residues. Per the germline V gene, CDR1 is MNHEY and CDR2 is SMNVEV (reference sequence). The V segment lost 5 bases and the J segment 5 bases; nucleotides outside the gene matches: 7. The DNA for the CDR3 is TGTGCCAGCAGTACCGACAGGGGTGGGACTGAAGCTTTCTTT. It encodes CASSTDRGGTEAFF.

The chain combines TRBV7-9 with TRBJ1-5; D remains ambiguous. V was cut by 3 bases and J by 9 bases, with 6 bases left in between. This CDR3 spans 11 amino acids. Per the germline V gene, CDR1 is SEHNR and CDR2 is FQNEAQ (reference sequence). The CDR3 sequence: CASSLGGPQHF. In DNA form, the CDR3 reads TGTGCCAGCAGCTTGGGAGGGCCCCAGCATTTT.

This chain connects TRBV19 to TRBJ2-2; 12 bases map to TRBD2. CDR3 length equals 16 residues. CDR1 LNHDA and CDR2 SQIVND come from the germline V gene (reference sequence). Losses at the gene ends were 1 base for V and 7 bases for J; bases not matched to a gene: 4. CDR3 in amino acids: CASSIVGLAGFGELFF. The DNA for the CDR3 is TGTGCCAGTAGTATAGTAGGACTAGCGGGATTCGGGGAGCTGTTTTTT.

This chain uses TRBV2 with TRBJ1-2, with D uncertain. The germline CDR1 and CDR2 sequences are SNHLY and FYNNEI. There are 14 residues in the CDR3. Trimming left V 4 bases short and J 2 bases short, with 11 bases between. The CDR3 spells CASSVLGNNYGYTF. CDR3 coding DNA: TGTGCCAGCAGTGTGCTAGGAAACAACTATGGCTACACCTTC.

The CDR3 region is CASSPRDRGKLFF. The CDR3 bases are TGTGCCAGCTCTCCAAGGGACAGGGGTAAACTGTTTTTT. V gene TRBV18 combines with J gene TRBJ1-4, with 10 bases matching TRBD1. CDR3 size: 13 residues. V gave up 6 bases and J gave up 11 bases; unmatched junction bases: 6. Germline-derived CDR1 and CDR2 are KGHSH and LQKENI.

CDR3 in DNA: TGTGCCAGCAGCTTAGGCCAGAGAGGGAGGGCCGAAGCTTTCTTT. Its protein is CASSLGQRGRAEAFF. The chain employs TRBV13 and TRBJ1-1; D unresolved. This CDR3 has 15 residues. Germline V gene data show CDR1 as PRHDT and CDR2 as FYEKMQ (reference sequence). Trimming cost V 0 bases and J 8 bases, with 16 bases left between them. Looking up the rest from reference TRBV13 and TRBJ1-1 gives the full variable domain: AAGVIQSPRHLIKEKRETATLKCYPIPRHDTVYWYQQGPGQDPQFLISFYEKMQSDKGSIPDRFSAQQFSDYHSELNMSSLELGDSALYFCASSLGQRGRAEAFFGQGTRLTVV.

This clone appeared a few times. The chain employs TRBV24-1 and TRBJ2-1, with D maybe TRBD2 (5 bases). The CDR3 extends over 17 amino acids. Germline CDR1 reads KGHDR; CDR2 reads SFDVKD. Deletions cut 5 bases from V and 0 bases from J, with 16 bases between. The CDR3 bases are TGTGCCACCAGTGGAGCTGAGGGCTCTCCCTCCTACAATGAGCAGTTCTTC. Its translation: CATSGAEGSPSYNEQFF.

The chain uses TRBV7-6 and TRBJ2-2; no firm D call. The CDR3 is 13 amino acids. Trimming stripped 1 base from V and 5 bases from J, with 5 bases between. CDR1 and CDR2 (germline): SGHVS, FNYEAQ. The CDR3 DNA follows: TGTGCCAGCAGCTTAGGGGCGACCGGGGAGCTGTTTTTT. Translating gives CASSLGATGELFF.

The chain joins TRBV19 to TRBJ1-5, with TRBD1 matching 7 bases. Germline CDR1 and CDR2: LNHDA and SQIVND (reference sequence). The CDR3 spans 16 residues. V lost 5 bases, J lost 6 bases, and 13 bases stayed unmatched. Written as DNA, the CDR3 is TGTGCCAGTAGTCCCCGACAGGGCGGCCGGAGTCAGCCCCAGCATTTT. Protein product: CASSPRQGGRSQPQHF.

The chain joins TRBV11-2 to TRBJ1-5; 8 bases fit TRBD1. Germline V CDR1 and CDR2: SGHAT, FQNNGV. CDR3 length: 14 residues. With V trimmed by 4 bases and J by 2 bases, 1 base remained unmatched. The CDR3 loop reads CASSSTGGNQPQHF. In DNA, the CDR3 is TGTGCCAGCAGCTCGACAGGGGGCAATCAGCCCCAGCATTTT.

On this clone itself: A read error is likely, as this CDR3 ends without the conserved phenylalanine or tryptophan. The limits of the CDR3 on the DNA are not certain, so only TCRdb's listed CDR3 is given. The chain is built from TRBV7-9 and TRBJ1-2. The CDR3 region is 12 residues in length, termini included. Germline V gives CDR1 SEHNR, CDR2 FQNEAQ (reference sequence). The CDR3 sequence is CASTTYSVETLL.

The CDR3 loop is CASAPGVTDTQYF. The DNA for the CDR3 is TGTGCCAGCGCCCCCGGTGTCACAGATACGCAGTATTTT. The chain employs TRBV5-6 and TRBJ2-3; D unresolved. CDR1 and CDR2 from the germline V gene are SGHDT and YYEEEE. This CDR3 has 13 amino acids. The V gene lost 7 bases and the J gene lost 2 bases, with 11 bases spanning the gap.

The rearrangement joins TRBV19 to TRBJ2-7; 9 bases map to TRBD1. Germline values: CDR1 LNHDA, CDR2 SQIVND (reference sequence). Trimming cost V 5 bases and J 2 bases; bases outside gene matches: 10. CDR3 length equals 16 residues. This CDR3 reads CASSPLRTGDPYEQYF. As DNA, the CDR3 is TGTGCCAGTAGTCCTCTTCGGACAGGGGACCCCTACGAGCAGTACTTC.

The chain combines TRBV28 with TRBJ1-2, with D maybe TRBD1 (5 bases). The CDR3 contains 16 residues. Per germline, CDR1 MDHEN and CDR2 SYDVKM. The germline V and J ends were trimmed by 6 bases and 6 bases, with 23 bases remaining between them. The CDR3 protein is CASSLPPRVGRDGYTF. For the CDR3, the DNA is TGTGCCAGCAGCTTACCCCCCAGGGTAGGTCGGGATGGCTACACCTTC.